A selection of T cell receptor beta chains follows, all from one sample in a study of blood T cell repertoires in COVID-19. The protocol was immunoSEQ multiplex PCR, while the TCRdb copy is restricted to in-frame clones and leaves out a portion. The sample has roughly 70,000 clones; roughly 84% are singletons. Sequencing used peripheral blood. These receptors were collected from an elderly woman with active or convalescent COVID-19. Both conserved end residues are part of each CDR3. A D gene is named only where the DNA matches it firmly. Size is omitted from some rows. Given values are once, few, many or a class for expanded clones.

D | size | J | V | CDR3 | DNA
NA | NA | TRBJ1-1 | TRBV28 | CASSIQGWRAFF | TGTGCCAGCAGCATACAGGGATGGAGAGCTTTCTTT
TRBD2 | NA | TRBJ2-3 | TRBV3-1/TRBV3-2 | CASSQASGGADTQYF | TGTGCCAGCAGCCAAGCTAGCGGGGGTGCAGATACGCAGTATTTT
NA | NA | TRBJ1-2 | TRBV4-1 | CASSQGTPGYGYTF | TGCGCCAGCAGCCAAGGGACACCCGGATATGGCTACACCTTC
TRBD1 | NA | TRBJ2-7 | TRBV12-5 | CASAQGTGGYEQYF | TGTGCTAGCGCTCAAGGGACAGGGGGTTACGAGCAGTACTTC
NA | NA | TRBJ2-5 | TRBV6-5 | CASSYPGGPQETQYF | TGTGCCAGCAGTTACCCGGGGGGCCCGCAAGAGACCCAGTACTTC
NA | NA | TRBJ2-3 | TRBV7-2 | CASSRVADTQYF | TGTGCCAGCAGCCGCGTAGCAGATACGCAGTATTTT
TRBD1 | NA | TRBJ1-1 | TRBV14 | CASSQDPPFRGHTEAFF | TGTGCCAGCAGCCAAGATCCACCCTTCAGGGGGCACACTGAAGCTTTCTTT
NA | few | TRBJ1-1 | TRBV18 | CASSQTGSNTEAFF | TGTGCCAGCTCACAAACAGGGTCAAACACTGAAGCTTTCTTT
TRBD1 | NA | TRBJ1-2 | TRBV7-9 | CASSNRTGLNYGYTF | TGTGCCAGCAGCAACAGGACAGGACTTAACTATGGCTACACCTTC
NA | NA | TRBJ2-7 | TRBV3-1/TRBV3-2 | CASSAGLTYPEEQYF | TGTGCCAGCAGCGCGGGGCTGACTTATCCGGAGGAGCAGTACTTC
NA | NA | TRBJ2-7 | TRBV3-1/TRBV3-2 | CASSQGGGGEQYF | TGTGCCAGCAGCCAAGGGGGAGGGGGCGAGCAGTACTTC
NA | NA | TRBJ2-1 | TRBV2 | CASSETGGMTHEQFF | TGTGCCAGCAGTGAAACAGGTGGTATGACCCATGAGCAGTTCTTC
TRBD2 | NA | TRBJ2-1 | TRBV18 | CASSPPSGGTYNEQFF | TGTGCCAGCTCACCACCGAGCGGGGGCACCTACAATGAGCAGTTCTTC
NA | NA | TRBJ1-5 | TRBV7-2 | CASSFLQGSNQPQHF | TGTGCCAGCAGCTTTCTACAGGGCAGCAATCAGCCCCAGCATTTT
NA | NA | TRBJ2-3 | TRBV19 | CASSSGEADTQYF | TGTGCCAGTAGTTCCGGGGAGGCAGATACGCAGTATTTT
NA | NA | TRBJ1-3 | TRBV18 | CASSPRLTGLSGNTIYF | TGTGCCAGCTCACCACGGCTAACAGGCCTGTCTGGAAACACCATATATTTT
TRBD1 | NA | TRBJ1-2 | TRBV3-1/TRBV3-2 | CATRRTHGGQGRLWDGYTF | TGTGCCACCAGGCGGACACACGGGGGACAGGGCCGACTATGGGATGGCTACACCTTC
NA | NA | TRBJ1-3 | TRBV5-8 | CASSFQGYSGNTIYF | TGTGCCAGCAGCTTCCAGGGATACTCTGGAAACACCATATATTTT
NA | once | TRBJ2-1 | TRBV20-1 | CSASDGGSSYNEQFF | TGCAGTGCTAGTGATGGGGGGAGCTCCTACAATGAGCAGTTCTTC
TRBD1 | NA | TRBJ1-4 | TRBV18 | CASSPRQGYDEKLFF | TGTGCCAGCTCACCACGACAGGGCTACGATGAAAAACTGTTTTTT
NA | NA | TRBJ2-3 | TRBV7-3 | CASSDTSSTDTQYF | TGTGCCAGCTCCGACACCTCTAGCACAGATACGCAGTATTTT
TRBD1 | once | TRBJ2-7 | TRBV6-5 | CASRYPGGFEQYF | TGTGCCAGCAGATACCCAGGGGGTTTCGAGCAGTACTTC
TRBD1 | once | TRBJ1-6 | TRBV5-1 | CASSLSGQGRSPLHF | TGCGCCAGCAGCTTGAGTGGACAGGGTCGTTCACCCCTCCACTTT